One sample yielded the 7 T cell receptor beta chains listed below, sequenced in a study of CD8+ T cells in alopecia areata. Treatment denoted: oral pan-JAK inhibitor, 5-10 mg twice daily. RNA, once extracted, was reverse transcribed into cDNA for use as the sequencing template. Using immunoSEQ multiplex PCR, the repertoire was profiled, and TCRdb retains in-frame clones only, with some absent. The sample gives around 270,000 clones, 58% of which show up once; less than 2% is in the top ten. Sequenced here: CD4+ T cells sorted from blood, sampled at week 24, from a patient treated with tofacitinib. Source of these receptors: a human donor with alopecia areata.

In this sample, this clone turned up once. This sequence joins TRBV30 and TRBJ2-2, with D hard to call. The V end lost 0 bases, the J end lost 6 bases, and 8 bases lay between the germline ends. The CDR3 has 13 amino acids. Per germline, CDR1 GTSNPN and CDR2 SVGIG (reference sequence). As DNA, the CDR3 is TGTGCCTGGAGTGTCGGTAGTCCCGGGGAGCTGTTTTTT. Translation gives CAWSVGSPGELFF.

The chain links TRBV5-4 to TRBJ2-5; TRBD2 agrees at 7 bases. The germline CDR1 and CDR2 sequences are SGHNT and YYREEE (reference sequence). CDR3 length equals 13 residues. DNA of the CDR3: TGTGCTTTAGGCGGGGGTGATCGAGAGACCCAGTACTTC. It translates to CALGGGDRETQYF.

This clone was seen a handful of times. Here the CDR3 reads CASSMPTGYAEAFF. CDR3 nucleotides: TGTGCCAGTAGTATGCCGACAGGGTACGCTGAAGCTTTCTTT. The V and J genes are TRBV19 and TRBJ1-1, with 7 bases aligning to TRBD1. V lost 3 bases, J lost 6 bases, and 7 bases stayed unmatched. CDR3 length equals 14 residues. Germline V lookup: CDR1 LNHDA, CDR2 SQIVND (reference sequence). The whole variable domain, filled in from reference TRBV19 and TRBJ1-1, reads DGGITQSPKYLFRKEGQNVTLSCEQNLNHDAMYWYRQDPGQGLRLIYYSQIVNDFQKGDIAEGYSVSREKKESFPLTVTSAQKNPTAFYLCASSMPTGYAEAFFGQGTRLTVV.

The chain carries TRBV19 and TRBJ2-5; 12 bases are a match to TRBD2. The CDR3 is 13 amino acids. CDR1 and CDR2 from the germline V gene are LNHDA and SQIVND (reference sequence). Losses at the gene ends were 10 bases for V and 4 bases for J; bases not matched to a gene: 4. This CDR3 reads CATKTSGGETQYF. As DNA, the CDR3 is TGTGCCACCAAGACTAGCGGGGGAGAGACCCAGTACTTC.

This clone appeared a few times. This chain links TRBV7-6 with TRBJ2-6; maybe TRBD1 (6 bases). The CDR3 has 15 amino acids. Trimming stripped 4 bases from V and 2 bases from J, with 9 bases between. Germline V gene lookup returns CDR1 SGHVS and CDR2 FNYEAQ. The CDR3 sequence: CASSSSGAGANVLTF. Here the CDR3 DNA reads TGTGCCAGCAGCTCATCAGGGGCTGGGGCCAACGTCCTGACTTTC.

The CDR3 DNA reads TGTGCCAGTAGTATAACGTCCGGACGCTCACCCCTCCACTTT. Its protein product is CASSITSGRSPLHF. The V and J genes are TRBV19 and TRBJ1-6; D uncertain. The CDR3 runs to 14 residues. Germline loops: CDR1 LNHDA, CDR2 SQIVND (reference sequence). Trimming cost V 2 bases and J 10 bases, with 12 bases left between them.

This sequence joins TRBV5-1 and TRBJ2-5, with 9 bases that match TRBD2. The length of the CDR3 is 15 residues. The germline CDR1 and CDR2 sequences are SGHRS and YFSETQ. V shed 5 bases, J shed 0 bases, and the junction held 5 bases outside the gene matches. The CDR3 loop reads CASSPSGVNQETQYF. The CDR3 nucleotides read TGCGCCAGCAGTCCTAGCGGGGTTAACCAAGAGACCCAGTACTTC.